The clone carrying this T cell receptor beta chain has only a few counts. This same CDR3 is encoded by further DNA sequences in the sample. The data are from a study of cytomegalovirus exposure and HLA in healthy donors. Background on the study: The roughly 120 million unique TCR beta sequences, from around 200 million T cells, were found by an earlier analysis.

60 Vbeta and 13 Jbeta primers were used in PCR. Profiling relied on immunoSEQ multiplex PCR, and the TCRdb table lists in-frame clones only, not all of them. This table holds over 150,000 clones, around 72% found once. With 7 bases removed from V and 2 bases from J, the gap between germline ends came to 18 bases. CDR3 length: 15 residues. CDR1 and CDR2 from the germline V gene are SQVTM and ANQGSEA. The origin of this receptor is a woman aged 45 to 65 in good health and CMV-seropositive. Sequencing was done on a sample of PBMCs. The chain carries TRBV29-1 and TRBJ2-1; a possible D gene is TRBD2 (5 bases). The CDR3 bases are TGCAGCGCTTACCCCCGGGAACTGACCTACAATGAGCAGTTCTTC. It encodes CSAYPRELTYNEQFF.